This T cell receptor (beta chain) was recovered during a study of tumor and adjacent non-tumor tissue in lung cancer (dated by TCRdb to 2017 to 2018). About the investigation overall: By cancer type, the cohort comprised 12 to 13 adenocarcinoma patients, a couple of squamous cell carcinoma patients and 1 small cell lung cancer patient. Ages among the approximately 15 patients ranged from roughly 31 to 76 years, there were roughly 10 men and 5 women, and disease was at TNM stage I to III. In total, sequencing yielded 125,075,908 productive TCRbeta reads, which works out to an average of around 4.2 million reads per sample. Using bulk TCRbeta repertoires from roughly 14 lung cancer patients, the study set lung tumor tissue side by side with matched distant non-tumor lung tissue. More than 25 paired specimens, one tumor and one normal lung sample per patient, were profiled by TCRbeta CDR3 sequencing.

V is cut by 3 bases and J by 5 bases, and the space between the germline ends is 18 bases. The CDR3 measures 16 amino acids from cysteine to phenylalanine. Just CDR3 DNA is preserved here, 48 bases in frame from base 1. CDR1 and CDR2 are read off the germline V gene as SGHTS and YDEGEE. RNA was isolated from bulk unsorted tissue, and RNA quality was assessed with a NanoDrop ND-1000 and an Agilent 2100. Donors were newly diagnosed lung cancer patients admitted for thoracic surgery in China between August and November 2014, without prior chemotherapy. Patients with previous radiotherapy or chemotherapy, or with another concurrent cancer, were excluded from the study. Surgical tissue pieces of roughly 1-2.3 cm3 were preserved in RNAlater solution and stored at -80 °C until use. Libraries were built with multiplex PCR. The sample was run on an Illumina HiSeq 2500. TCRbeta libraries were built by three rounds of nested PCR using primers (Table S4), following protocols modified from ARM-PCR. Before sequencing, PCR products of 200-500 bp were excised from the gel and purified with the QIAquick gel extraction kit. The study's processing was this. Reads were cleaned with Trimmomatic, merged with FLASH into complete CDR3 sequences, and assigned to V(D)J germline segments with MiTCR. Clonal diversity was calculated as the inverse Simpson's index using VDJtools. Productive reads were defined as in-frame sequences without a premature stop codon. TCRdb reprocessed the public reads (quality trimming at Q25 with fastp, clone calling with MiXCR) and kept in-frame beta chains. Rows matching on CDR3 protein sequence are summarized as one entry with the most common DNA and genes. The V and J calls here are based on TCRdb, not the publication. Across this sample there are 55,000 to 75,000 distinct CDR3 sequences, with just under 60% seen only once. Clones ranked in the top ten supply 20% of the sample.

On the study overall, not on this receptor specifically: Because peripheral blood was not sequenced, blood TCRbeta repertoires in the lung cancer patients of the study were not examined. The methods do not name the sequencing platform or mention unique molecular identifiers. Tumor tissue showed significantly greater TCR diversity (inverse Simpson) than normal lung tissue (about 410 vs 180, P = 0.0075, Mann-Whitney U test). Younger patients had significantly higher TCR diversity, and higher tumor TCR diversity was associated with shorter overall and disease-free survival. Only around 14 patients were in the cohort, and the authors stated that larger samples and more detailed clinical data are needed. The top 100 clones accounted for a significantly larger cumulative portion of the repertoire in normal lung than in tumor tissue.

In its sample, this clonotype was seen many times. What this receptor recognizes is not known. No base qualities exist here, and no much larger clone lies one base off it. The origin of this receptor is a man in his fifties or sixties with non-small cell lung cancer. The material sequenced was lung tumor tissue. This receptor chain uses TRBV5-8 and TRBJ1-5; D gene: possibly TRBD1, on 5 matching bases. The nucleotide sequence reads TGTGCCAGCAGCTCCAGGGATACTCCCGTGGATCAGCCCCAGCATTTT. It translates as CASSSRDTPVDQPQHF.